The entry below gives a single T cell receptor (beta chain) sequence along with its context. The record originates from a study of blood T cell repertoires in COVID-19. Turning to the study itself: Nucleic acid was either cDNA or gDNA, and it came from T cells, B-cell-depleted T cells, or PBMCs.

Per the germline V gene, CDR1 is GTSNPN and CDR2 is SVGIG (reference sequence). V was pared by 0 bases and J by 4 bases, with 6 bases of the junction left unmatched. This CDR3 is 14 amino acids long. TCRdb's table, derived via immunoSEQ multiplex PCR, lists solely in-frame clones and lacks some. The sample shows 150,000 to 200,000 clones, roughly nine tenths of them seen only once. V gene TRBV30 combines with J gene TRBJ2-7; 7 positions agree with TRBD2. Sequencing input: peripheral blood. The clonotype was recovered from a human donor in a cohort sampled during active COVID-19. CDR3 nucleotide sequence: TGTGCCTGGAGTGTACCAGCGGGATCGTACGAGCAGTACTTC. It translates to CAWSVPAGSYEQYF.